This TCR beta chain was captured by sequencing in a study of T cells in Graves' hyperthyroidism and ophthalmopathy. The CDR3 covers 16 residues. The V gene's germline CDR1 is SGHRS and CDR2 YFSETQ. V was clipped by 0 bases and J by 6 bases; unmatched bases: 8. Uncontrolled infection, other autoimmune disease, pregnancy and lactation each barred patients from inclusion. At first hyperthyroidism diagnosis, before any ophthalmopathy symptoms, the blood sample was collected. This clonotype was seen a handful of times. TCR beta CDR3 regions were amplified from RNA transcripts. HTBI primers were used for first-round RT-PCR of the TCR CDR3. MiXCR, applied by TCRdb to the multiplex PCR reads, yields one record per CDR3 protein. The sample yields about 360,000 distinct CDR3 sequences, about 14% seen once.

The source material was blood. The J gene is TRBJ2-1, the V gene TRBV5-1; 8 bases align to TRBD2. This TCR came from a man aged 30-40 years with Graves' hyperthyroidism that later progressed to Graves' ophthalmopathy. The CDR3 DNA is TGCGCCAGCAGCTTGGCCCGGGGCGGGGGGCCCAATGAGCAGTTCTTC. Residues: CASSLARGGGPNEQFF.